The source of this T cell receptor beta chain is a study of early T cells in non-severe SARS-CoV-2 infection. This clonotype was seen ten or more times. Antigen: not known. The protocol attached unique molecular identifiers to individual cDNA molecules. TCRdb reprocessed the 5' RACE reads with MiXCR, giving one entry per CDR3 protein. The data contain tens of thousands of distinct CDR3 sequences, roughly an eighth of them seen just once; the ten biggest clones take up 1.3%. Findings and limits, study-wide: Lookups in VDJdb leaned toward anti-spike CD8 responses and missed private and CD4 specificities.

V lost 4 bases and J lost 2, with 9 bases in between. CDR3 size: 13 residues. Germline V CDR1 and CDR2: KGHSH, LQKENI. Sequenced material: whole blood. This TCR was recovered from an adult who was a healthcare worker with PCR-confirmed SARS-CoV-2 infection or an uninfected control (not recorded which). V and J are TRBV18 and TRBJ2-7; D gene unclear. CDR3 residues: CASSQGLTYEQYF. CDR3 DNA sequence: TGTGCCAGCTCACAAGGGTTAACCTACGAGCAGTACTTC.